One sample yielded the 25 T cell receptor beta chains listed below, sequenced in a study of human thymus T cells. Some clones are missing from TCRdb's copy, which holds only in-frame ones; the method was immunoSEQ multiplex PCR. The sample consists of around 130,000 clones, 90% to 95% of them appearing once. Corrective cardiac operations yielded the resected thymus tissue. Sample: thymus tissue. Source of these receptors: a boy under two years old with a congenital heart defect but otherwise immunologically healthy.

The chain links TRBV28 to TRBJ2-7, with TRBD1 identical over 7 bases. The CDR3 spans 15 residues. V lost 5 bases, J lost 2 bases, and 9 bases stayed unmatched. Per the germline V gene, CDR1 is MDHEN and CDR2 is SYDVKM. The CDR3 DNA follows: TGTGCCAGCAGTCTCAGGACAGGAATTGCCTACGAGCAGTACTTC. As protein: CASSLRTGIAYEQYF. The entire variable domain, with the rest obtained from reference TRBV28 and TRBJ2-7, is as follows: DVKVTQSSRYLVKRTGEKVFLECVQDMDHENMFWYRQDPGLGLRLIYFSYDVKMKEKGDIPEGYSVSREKKERFSLILESASTNQTSMYLCASSLRTGIAYEQYFGPGTRLTVT.

The V call is TRBV2, the J call TRBJ2-7; tentatively, D is TRBD2 (6 bases). CDR1 is SNHLY, CDR2 FYNNEI, per germline. Trimming stripped 7 bases from V and 1 base from J, with 8 bases between. This CDR3 has 12 amino acids. Written as DNA, the CDR3 is TGTGCCAGCACCGGACTATCCTACGAGCAGTACTTC. Its translation is CASTGLSYEQYF.

CDR3 sequence: CASSEGDRVIVNEQYF. The CDR3 DNA sequence: TGTGCCAGCAGTGAAGGGGACAGGGTTATCGTCAACGAGCAGTACTTC. This chain links TRBV6-1 with TRBJ2-7; 9 bases match TRBD1. CDR3 length: 16 amino acids. J was trimmed by 5 bases and V by 1 base; bases with no gene match: 9. Per germline, CDR1 MNHNS and CDR2 SASEGT.

CDR3 sequence reads: CASSESRRSYNEQFF. The CDR3 DNA follows: TGTGCCAGCAGTGAATCACGGAGGTCCTACAATGAGCAGTTCTTC. The rearrangement links TRBV25-1 to TRBJ2-1; maybe TRBD2 (5 bases). V gave up 1 base and J gave up 1 base, with 8 bases separating them. Germline assignment: CDR1 MGHDK and CDR2 SYGVNS. The CDR3 length is 15 residues.

V and J are TRBV23-1 and TRBJ1-2, with unresolved D. TRBV23-1 is an open reading frame whose function is uncertain. V shed 2 bases and J shed 7 bases, with 14 bases lying between them. This CDR3 comprises 14 residues. The CDR3 DNA is TGCGCCAGCAGTCAAAACGTCGCCAGGAGTGGCTACACCTTC. This encodes CASSQNVARSGYTF.

V is TRBV2 and J is TRBJ1-6; maybe TRBD1 (6 bases). Germline assignment: CDR1 SNHLY and CDR2 FYNNEI. V lost 6 bases to trimming and J lost 10 bases, with 22 bases between them. This CDR3 region has 16 residues. The CDR3 DNA follows: TGTGCCAGCAGCCCCGGGGGGGCAGGGGTCATATCACCCCTCCACTTT. This encodes CASSPGGAGVISPLHF.

The chain recombines TRBV19 with TRBJ1-6; D might be TRBD1 (5 bases). The germline CDR1 and CDR2 sequences are LNHDA and SQIVND (reference sequence). This CDR3 has 13 amino acids. V dropped 5 bases and J dropped 7 bases, with 9 bases sitting between them. CDR3 nucleotides: TGTGCCAGTAGTGGACAAAAAAATTCACCCCTCCACTTT. It codes for CASSGQKNSPLHF.

This clone occurred once. J is TRBJ2-7 and V is TRBV4-1; TRBD2 matches 11 bases. The CDR3 is 17 amino acids. The germline gives CDR1 MGHRA, CDR2 YSYEKL. The junction had 13 bases not matched to a gene; V was cut back by 4 bases and J by 5 bases. CDR3 sequence (DNA): TGCGCCAGCAGCCGGAGTAGCAGACTAGCGGGGTTTCACGAGCAGTACTTC. The encoded protein is CASSRSSRLAGFHEQYF.

This clone has a single count. V gene TRBV6-5 combines with J gene TRBJ2-5; no firm D call. Trimming left V 7 bases short and J 0 bases short, with 9 bases between. This CDR3 spans 13 amino acids. CDR1 and CDR2 (germline): MNHEY, SVGAGI. The CDR3 spells CASTQGHQETQYF. DNA of the CDR3: TGTGCCAGCACCCAAGGACACCAAGAGACCCAGTACTTC.

The V and J genes are TRBV7-2 and TRBJ1-2; D gene unclear. Germline V gene data show CDR1 as SGHTA and CDR2 as FQGNSA. Trimming left V 1 base short and J 3 bases short, with 12 bases between. The CDR3 extends over 15 amino acids. The CDR3 here is CASSLERDKDYGYTF. For the CDR3, the DNA is TGTGCCAGCAGCTTAGAACGGGATAAGGACTATGGCTACACCTTC.

The chain uses TRBV6-1 and TRBJ2-7; D tentatively fits TRBD1 or TRBD2 (5 bases each). Between the trimmed V and J ends, which lost 1 base and 5 bases, there was a span of 18 bases. The CDR3 consists of 16 residues. The germline CDR1 and CDR2 sequences are MNHNS and SASEGT. The CDR3 protein is CASSEVRGDPVDEQYF. CDR3 in DNA: TGTGCCAGCAGTGAAGTGAGGGGCGATCCCGTGGACGAGCAGTACTTC.

V gene TRBV18 combines with J gene TRBJ2-5; 10 bases are a match to TRBD2. The CDR3 length is 15 residues. V shed 6 bases, J shed 4 bases, and the junction held 8 bases outside the gene matches. Germline values: CDR1 KGHSH, CDR2 LQKENI. Written as DNA, the CDR3 is TGTGCCAGCTCTACAACCGGGACTAGCGTAGAGACCCAGTACTTC. Amino acid sequence: CASSTTGTSVETQYF.

The genes are TRBV5-4 and TRBJ1-1; D call uncertain. The CDR3 has 20 residues. The V gene lost 1 base and the J gene lost 0 bases, with 25 bases spanning the gap. The germline V gene encodes CDR1 SGHNT and CDR2 YYREEE (reference sequence). The CDR3, as DNA: TGTGCCAGCAGCTTGAGCGCGGCCAGGCCAGTTTTAGACATGAACACTGAAGCTTTCTTT. It is translated as CASSLSAARPVLDMNTEAFF.

The chain carries TRBV5-1 and TRBJ2-1; 9 bases map to TRBD2. The J segment lost 0 bases and the V segment lost 0 bases, leaving 7 bases of the junction unmatched. Germline-derived CDR1 and CDR2 are SGHRS and YFSETQ. CDR3 length equals 18 residues. This CDR3 reads CASSLEILAGSSYNEQFF. CDR3 nucleotide sequence: TGCGCCAGCAGCTTGGAGATCCTAGCGGGGAGCTCCTACAATGAGCAGTTCTTC.

The chain combines TRBV6-5 with TRBJ2-7, with TRBD1 as a possible D gene (5 bases). The CDR3 is 11 amino acids. With 5 bases removed from V and 11 bases from J, the gap between germline ends came to 13 bases. Germline V gives CDR1 MNHEY, CDR2 SVGAGI. The DNA for the CDR3 is TGTGCCAGCAGTGAAGCCAGGGTGGAGTACTTC. Translating gives CASSEARVEYF.

This sequence joins TRBV4-2 and TRBJ2-1; 8 nucleotides match TRBD2. Germline CDR1 LGHNA, CDR2 YNFKEQ. V trimming: 3 bases; J trimming: 5 bases; junction bases outside the gene matches: 9. CDR3 length: 16 amino acids. CDR3 DNA sequence: TGTGCCAGCAGCCACGGGGGGGTATCGGGCCACAATGAGCAGTTCTTC. Amino acid sequence: CASSHGGVSGHNEQFF.

A single count supports this clone. The chain uses TRBV4-1 and TRBJ2-7; D may be TRBD1 (6 bases). This CDR3 is built from 17 residues. Trimming stripped 0 bases from V and 2 bases from J, with 17 bases between. Per the germline V gene, CDR1 is MGHRA and CDR2 is YSYEKL. CDR3 in DNA: TGCGCCAGCAGCCAAGATAGGGAACAGGGTTCACCCTACGAGCAGTACTTC. Its translation: CASSQDREQGSPYEQYF.

The J gene is TRBJ1-2, the V gene TRBV11-2; 9 bases are a match to TRBD1. The germline V gene encodes CDR1 SGHAT and CDR2 FQNNGV. J lost 7 bases, V lost 3 bases, and 12 bases had no gene match. The CDR3 covers 16 residues. The CDR3: CASSFPLTGGWSGYTF. CDR3 sequence (DNA): TGTGCCAGCAGCTTCCCTTTGACAGGGGGATGGTCTGGCTACACCTTC.

This clone was recorded a few times. The J gene is TRBJ2-7, the V gene TRBV5-4, with 16 bases fitting TRBD2. V shed 3 bases, J shed 3 bases, and the junction held 9 bases outside the gene matches. Germline CDR1 and CDR2: SGHNT and YYREEE (reference sequence). This CDR3 region has 18 residues. The CDR3 loop reads CASSSRPGLAGGGYEQYF. DNA for the CDR3: TGTGCCAGCAGCTCCAGACCGGGACTAGCGGGGGGGGGCTACGAGCAGTACTTC.

V gene TRBV5-5 combines with J gene TRBJ2-1; 8 nucleotides align to TRBD2. Germline V gene lookup returns CDR1 SGHKS and CDR2 YYEKEE (reference sequence). The CDR3 spans 15 residues. Trimming removed 0 bases from V and 7 bases from J; junction bases left unmatched: 6. The CDR3 DNA is TGTGCCAGCAGCTTGGAACGGGGGGGCCGGAATGAGCAGTTCTTC. It yields the protein CASSLERGGRNEQFF.

The rearrangement uses TRBV5-6 and TRBJ1-6; TRBD1 agrees at 7 bases. This CDR3 spans 14 amino acids. Germline trimming cut 2 bases from V and 10 bases from J; bases unmatched to any gene: 6. The V gene's germline CDR1 is SGHDT and CDR2 YYEEEE. The CDR3 DNA is TGTGCCAGCAGCTTAAGGGGGCCGGGGTCACCCCTCCACTTT. Translating it yields CASSLRGPGSPLHF. The entire variable domain, with the rest obtained from reference TRBV5-6 and TRBJ1-6, is as follows: DAGVTQSPTHLIKTRGQQVTLRCSPKSGHDTVSWYQQALGQGPQFIFQYYEEEERQRGNFPDRFSGHQFPNYSSELNVNALLLGDSALYLCASSLRGPGSPLHFGNGTRLTVT.

CDR3 coding DNA: TGTGCCAGCAGCATCGACAGGGTACGGAACACTGAAGCTTTCTTT. It specifies CASSIDRVRNTEAFF. The V call is TRBV7-2, the J call TRBJ1-1; TRBD1 matches at 7 bases. The CDR3 is made up of 15 amino acids. V lost 5 bases, J lost 1 base, and 7 bases stayed unmatched. In germline, CDR1 is SGHTA, CDR2 FQGNSA.

The chain joins TRBV18 to TRBJ1-1; possibly TRBD1 for D (5 bases). The CDR3 is 15 amino acids. Trimming left V 3 bases short and J 1 base short, with 12 bases between. Germline assignment: CDR1 KGHSH and CDR2 LQKENI. CDR3 bases: TGTGCCAGCTCACCCCGCAGGGACGGGAACACTGAAGCTTTCTTT. Amino acids: CASSPRRDGNTEAFF.

The chain recombines TRBV10-3 with TRBJ2-3; D remains unclear. CDR1 ENHRY and CDR2 SYGVKD come from the germline V gene. The CDR3 loop spans 13 amino acids. The V and J ends lost 2 bases and 6 bases respectively, with 9 bases between them. The CDR3 DNA is TGTGCCATCAGTGAGCTGGAGCAGGATACGCAGTATTTT. Translation gives CAISELEQDTQYF.

The gene calls are TRBV11-2 and TRBJ2-5; possible D gene TRBD2, 5 bases. Germline-derived CDR1 and CDR2 are SGHAT and FQNNGV. The CDR3 is 15 residues long. Trimming cost V 8 bases and J 2 bases, with 18 bases left between them. CDR3 sequence (DNA): TGTGCCAGCGGCCACAAGGGAGTTGATCAAGAGACCCAGTACTTC. This gives the protein CASGHKGVDQETQYF.